This note documents a single T cell receptor beta chain sequence. Antigen specificity is unknown. The junction and the germline gene differ at one end; a read error may be behind it. This specimen belongs to a study of T cell clonotyping in hematopoietic cell transplantation. Findings and limits, study-wide: Pathologically expanded recipient clonotypes increased progressively from day 30 to day 180 as diversity fell.

Regarding time point: recipient sample about 28 days before transplant, after cytoreduction. The data were produced by immunoSEQ multiplex PCR, yet TCRdb's version contains in-frame clones alone and is incomplete. The data show 8,500 to 14,000 clones, with about 92% seen just once and approximately 13% held by the top ten. This CDR3 is 14 amino acids long. CDR1 is LGHNA and CDR2 is YSLEER in the germline V gene. This clonotype originated in a middle-aged woman with acute myeloid leukemia. Some clones in this sample may be carry-over from other donors' samples. The rearrangement joins TRBV4-3 to TRBJ1-4; 8 bases align to TRBD1. Sequenced here: peripheral blood mononuclear cells, sampled before stem cell transplant. CDR3 loop: CASNQLGQEEKLFF. CDR3 in DNA: TGCGCCAGCAACCAACTGGGACAGGAGGAAAAACTGTTTTTT.